Reported below is one T cell receptor (beta chain). Its antigen is unknown. The source of the sample is a study of T cell responses to AZD1222 COVID-19 vaccine. Overall study results and limits: Clonal diversity was possibly underestimated, and the donors were mostly white British, with more females. Baseline testing showed seropositivity in only six AZD1222 recipients.

The assay was immunoSEQ multiplex PCR, and TCRdb's table has in-frame clones only and misses some. Here the sample spans 80,000 or so clones, about 90% being singletons. CDR1 and CDR2 (germline): LNHDA, SQIVND (reference sequence). Trimming took off 5 bases at V and 3 bases at J, with 16 bases between the two ends. The CDR3 spans 15 residues. Specimen: peripheral blood, collected on day 0 of AZD1222 vaccination. The V call is TRBV19, the J call TRBJ1-1; D unclear. The clonotype originates from an adult in good health. The CDR3 here is CASSVGPNRYTEAFF. The CDR3 DNA sequence: TGTGCCAGTAGTGTCGGTCCTAATCGATACACTGAAGCTTTCTTT.